The clone carrying this T cell receptor (beta chain) was seen a handful of times. The target antigen is unknown. Germline V gives CDR1 DFQATT, CDR2 SNEGSKA (reference sequence). This CDR3 region has 13 residues. V was pared by 3 bases and J by 3 bases, with 12 bases between. About 9.6 milliliters of peripheral blood were drawn from each donor into EDTA-treated tubes. This sample was included in a study of blood T cells in healthy people across ages. General observations from the study: Comparison with aged donors showed that long-lived donors had more naive CD4+ cells and higher diversity. Among T cells, TCR beta diversity per million cells dropped roughly linearly as age rose. The diversity estimates, figures obtained from one million T cells, were considered underestimates.

A second PCR, run for 7 to 11 cycles, used a sample-barcoded 5' primer plus a J-beta primer mix. TCRdb recomputed calls from the 5' RACE reads with MiXCR, one row per CDR3 protein. The sample includes hundreds of thousands of distinct CDR3 sequences, roughly two fifths seen only once; the top ten take 25% to 35%. The specimen sequenced was blood. This sequence joins TRBV20-1 and TRBJ2-7; no clear D gene. This receptor was identified in a man older than 75 in good health. CDR3 in amino acids: CSASAVRRYEQYF. CDR3 DNA: TGCAGTGCTAGCGCGGTTCGGCGCTACGAGCAGTACTTC.